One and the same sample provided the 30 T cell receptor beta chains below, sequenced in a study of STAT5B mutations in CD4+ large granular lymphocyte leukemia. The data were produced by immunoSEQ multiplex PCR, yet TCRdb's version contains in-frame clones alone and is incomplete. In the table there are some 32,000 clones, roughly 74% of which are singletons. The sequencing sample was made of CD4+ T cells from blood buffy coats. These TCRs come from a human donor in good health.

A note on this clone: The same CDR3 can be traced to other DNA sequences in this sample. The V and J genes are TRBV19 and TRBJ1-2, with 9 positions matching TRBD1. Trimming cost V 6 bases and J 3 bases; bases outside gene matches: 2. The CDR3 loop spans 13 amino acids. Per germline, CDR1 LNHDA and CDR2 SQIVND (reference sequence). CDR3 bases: TGTGCCAGTAGCCGGACAGGGGACTATGGCTACACCTTC. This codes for CASSRTGDYGYTF. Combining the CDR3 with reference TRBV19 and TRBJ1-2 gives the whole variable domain DGGITQSPKYLFRKEGQNVTLSCEQNLNHDAMYWYRQDPGQGLRLIYYSQIVNDFQKGDIAEGYSVSREKKESFPLTVTSAQKNPTAFYLCASSRTGDYGYTFGSGTRLTVV.

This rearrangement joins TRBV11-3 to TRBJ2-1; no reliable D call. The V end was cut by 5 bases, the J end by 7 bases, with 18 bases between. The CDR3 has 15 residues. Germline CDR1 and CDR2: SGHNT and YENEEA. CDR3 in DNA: TGTGCCAGCAGCCCCCGGTCTTCCGCGCCAAATGAGCAGTTCTTC. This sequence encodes CASSPRSSAPNEQFF.

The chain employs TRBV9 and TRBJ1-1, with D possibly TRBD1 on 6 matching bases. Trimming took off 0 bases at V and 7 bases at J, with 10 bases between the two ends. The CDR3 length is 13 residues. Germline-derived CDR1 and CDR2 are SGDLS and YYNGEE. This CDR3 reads CASSVGGGGEAFF. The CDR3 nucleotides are TGTGCCAGCAGCGTAGGGGGAGGGGGTGAAGCTTTCTTT.

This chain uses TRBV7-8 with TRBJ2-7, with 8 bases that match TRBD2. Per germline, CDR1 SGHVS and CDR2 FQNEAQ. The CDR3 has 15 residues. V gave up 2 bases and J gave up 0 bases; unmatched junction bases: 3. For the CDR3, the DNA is TGTGCCAGCAGCTTAAAGCGGGAGAGCTCCTACGAGCAGTACTTC. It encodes CASSLKRESSYEQYF.

In DNA form, the CDR3 reads TGCGCCAGCAGCTTGGAAGGGTTCCCAAGTTCACCCCTCCACTTT. It translates to CASSLEGFPSSPLHF. The chain is built from TRBV5-1 and TRBJ1-6; D uncertain. The ends were cut back, 0 bases at V and 9 bases at J, with 13 bases in the middle. The CDR3 is 15 amino acids. CDR1 SGHRS and CDR2 YFSETQ come from the germline V gene.

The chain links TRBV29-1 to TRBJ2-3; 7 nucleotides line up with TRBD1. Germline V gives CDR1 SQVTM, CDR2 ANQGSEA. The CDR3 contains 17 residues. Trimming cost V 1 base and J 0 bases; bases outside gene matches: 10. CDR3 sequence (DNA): TGCAGCGTTGAAGGCCTCCGGGACAGTAAGAGCACAGATACGCAGTATTTT. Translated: CSVEGLRDSKSTDTQYF.

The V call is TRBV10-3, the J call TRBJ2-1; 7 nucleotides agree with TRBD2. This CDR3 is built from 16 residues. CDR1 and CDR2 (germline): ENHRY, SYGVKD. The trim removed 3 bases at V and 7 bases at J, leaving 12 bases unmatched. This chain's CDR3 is CAISETSGALMNEQFF. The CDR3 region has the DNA TGTGCCATCAGTGAAACCAGCGGGGCCCTCATGAATGAGCAGTTCTTC.

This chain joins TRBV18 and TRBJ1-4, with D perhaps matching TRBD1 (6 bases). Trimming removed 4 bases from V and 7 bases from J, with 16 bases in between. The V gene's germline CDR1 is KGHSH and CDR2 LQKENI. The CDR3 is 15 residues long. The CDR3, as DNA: TGTGCCAGCTCACTACCGACAGGCTGGGGTGAAAAACTGTTTTTT. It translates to CASSLPTGWGEKLFF.

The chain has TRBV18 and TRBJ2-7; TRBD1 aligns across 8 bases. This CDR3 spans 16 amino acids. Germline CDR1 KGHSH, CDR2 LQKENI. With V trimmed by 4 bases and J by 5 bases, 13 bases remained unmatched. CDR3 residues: CASSRDRDRSSDEQYF. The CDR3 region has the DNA TGTGCCAGCTCACGTGACCGGGACAGGTCTTCGGACGAGCAGTACTTC.

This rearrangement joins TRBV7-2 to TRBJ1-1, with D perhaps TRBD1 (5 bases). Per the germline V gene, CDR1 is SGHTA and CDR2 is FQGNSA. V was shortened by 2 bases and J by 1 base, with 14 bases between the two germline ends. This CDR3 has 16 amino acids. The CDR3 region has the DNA TGTGCCAGCAGCTTACCTCTGCAGGGTACGAACACTGAAGCTTTCTTT. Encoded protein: CASSLPLQGTNTEAFF.

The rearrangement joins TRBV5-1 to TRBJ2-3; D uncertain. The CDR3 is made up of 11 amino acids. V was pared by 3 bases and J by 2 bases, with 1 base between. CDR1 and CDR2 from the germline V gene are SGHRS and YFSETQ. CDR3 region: CASSSTDTQYF. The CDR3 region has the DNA TGCGCCAGCAGCTCCACAGATACGCAGTATTTT.

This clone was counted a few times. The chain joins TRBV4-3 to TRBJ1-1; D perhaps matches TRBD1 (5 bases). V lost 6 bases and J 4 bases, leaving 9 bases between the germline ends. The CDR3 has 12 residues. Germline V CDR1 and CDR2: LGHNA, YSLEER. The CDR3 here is CASSSGPTEAFF. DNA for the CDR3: TGCGCCAGCAGTTCAGGGCCCACTGAAGCTTTCTTT.

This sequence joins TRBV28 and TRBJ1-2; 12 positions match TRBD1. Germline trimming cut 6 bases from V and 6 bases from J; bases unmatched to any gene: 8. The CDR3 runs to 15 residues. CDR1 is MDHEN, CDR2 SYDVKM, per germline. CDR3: CASRGGQGAGNGYTF. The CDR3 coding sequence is TGTGCCAGCAGGGGGGGACAGGGGGCGGGGAATGGCTACACCTTC.

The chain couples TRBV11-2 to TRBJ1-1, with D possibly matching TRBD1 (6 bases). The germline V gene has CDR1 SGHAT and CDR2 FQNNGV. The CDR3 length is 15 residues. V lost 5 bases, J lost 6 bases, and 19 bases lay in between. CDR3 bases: TGTGCCAGCAGCCCGAAGCAGGGGAACGGCGCTGAAGCTTTCTTT. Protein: CASSPKQGNGAEAFF.

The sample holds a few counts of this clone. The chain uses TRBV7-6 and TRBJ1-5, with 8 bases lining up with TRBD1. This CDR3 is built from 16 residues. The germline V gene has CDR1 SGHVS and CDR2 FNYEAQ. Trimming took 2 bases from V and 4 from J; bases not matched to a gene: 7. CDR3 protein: CASSLFGQGWNQPQHF. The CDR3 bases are TGTGCCAGCAGCTTATTCGGACAGGGTTGGAATCAGCCCCAGCATTTT.

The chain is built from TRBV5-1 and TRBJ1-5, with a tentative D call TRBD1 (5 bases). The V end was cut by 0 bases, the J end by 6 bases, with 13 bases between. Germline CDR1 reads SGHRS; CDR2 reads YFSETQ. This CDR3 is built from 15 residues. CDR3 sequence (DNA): TGCGCCAGCAGCTTGGCGGGGCAGGGTGGTCAGCCCCAGCATTTT. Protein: CASSLAGQGGQPQHF.

The CDR3 DNA is TGTGCCAGCAGCTTAGGCCCTAGCGGGAGCAATGAGCAGTTCTTC. Amino acids: CASSLGPSGSNEQFF. V and J are TRBV11-2 and TRBJ2-1, with 10 bases aligning to TRBD2. Trimming removed 1 base from V and 6 bases from J; junction bases left unmatched: 3. The V gene's germline CDR1 is SGHAT and CDR2 FQNNGV. The CDR3 is 15 residues long.

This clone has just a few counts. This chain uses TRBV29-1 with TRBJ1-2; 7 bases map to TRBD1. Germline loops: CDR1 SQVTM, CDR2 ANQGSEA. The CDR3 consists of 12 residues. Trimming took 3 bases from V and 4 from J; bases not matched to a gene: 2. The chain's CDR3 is CSVEGTAYGYTF. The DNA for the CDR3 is TGCAGCGTTGAGGGGACAGCCTATGGCTACACCTTC.

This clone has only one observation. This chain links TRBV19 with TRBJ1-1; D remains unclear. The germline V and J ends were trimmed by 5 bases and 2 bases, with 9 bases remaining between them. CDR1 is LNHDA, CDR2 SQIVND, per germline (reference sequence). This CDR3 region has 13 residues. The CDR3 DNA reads TGTGCCAGTAGTTTTGATTTTAACACTGAAGCTTTCTTT. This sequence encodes CASSFDFNTEAFF.

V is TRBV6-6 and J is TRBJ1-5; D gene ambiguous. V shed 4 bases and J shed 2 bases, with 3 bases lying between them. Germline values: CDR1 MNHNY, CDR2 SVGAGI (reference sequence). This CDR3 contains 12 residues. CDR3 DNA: TGTGCCAGCAGTTCGGGCAATCAGCCCCAGCATTTT. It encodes CASSSGNQPQHF.

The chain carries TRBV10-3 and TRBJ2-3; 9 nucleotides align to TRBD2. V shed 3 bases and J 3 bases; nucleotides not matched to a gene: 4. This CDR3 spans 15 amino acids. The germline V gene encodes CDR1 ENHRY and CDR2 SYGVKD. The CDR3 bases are TGTGCCATCAGTGAATGGCGGGAGGGTACAGATACGCAGTATTTT. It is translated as CAISEWREGTDTQYF.

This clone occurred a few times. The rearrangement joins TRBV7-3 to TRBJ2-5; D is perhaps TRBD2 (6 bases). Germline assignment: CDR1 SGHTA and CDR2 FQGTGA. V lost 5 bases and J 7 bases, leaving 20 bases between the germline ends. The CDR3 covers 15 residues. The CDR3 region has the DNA TGTGCCAGCAGCCCGAATGCGGGGCCCGAGCGGACCCAGTACTTC. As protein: CASSPNAGPERTQYF. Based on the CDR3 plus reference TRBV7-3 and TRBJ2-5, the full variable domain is GAGVSQTPSNKVTEKGKYVELRCDPISGHTALYWYRQSLGQGPEFLIYFQGTGAADDSGLPNDRFFAVRPEGSVSTLKIQRTERGDSAVYLCASSPNAGPERTQYFGPGTRLLVL.

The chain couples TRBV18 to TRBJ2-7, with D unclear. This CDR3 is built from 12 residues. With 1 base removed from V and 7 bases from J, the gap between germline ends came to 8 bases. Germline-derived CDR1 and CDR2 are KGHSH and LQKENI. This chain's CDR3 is CASSPRAGEQYV. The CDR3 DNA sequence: TGTGCCAGCTCACCACGAGCCGGAGAGCAGTACGTC.

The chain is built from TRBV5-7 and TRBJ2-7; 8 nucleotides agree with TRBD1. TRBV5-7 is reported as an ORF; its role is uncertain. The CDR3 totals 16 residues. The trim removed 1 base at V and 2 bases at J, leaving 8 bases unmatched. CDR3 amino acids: CASSLHDKDRAYEQYV. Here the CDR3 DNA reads TGTGCCAGCAGCTTGCATGATAAGGACAGGGCCTACGAGCAGTACGTC.

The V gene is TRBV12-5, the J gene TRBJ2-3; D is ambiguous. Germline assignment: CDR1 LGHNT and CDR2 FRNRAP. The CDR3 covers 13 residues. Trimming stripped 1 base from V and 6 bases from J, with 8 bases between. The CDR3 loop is CASGLATLDTQYF. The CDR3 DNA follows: TGTGCTAGTGGTTTGGCAACTCTGGATACGCAGTATTTT.

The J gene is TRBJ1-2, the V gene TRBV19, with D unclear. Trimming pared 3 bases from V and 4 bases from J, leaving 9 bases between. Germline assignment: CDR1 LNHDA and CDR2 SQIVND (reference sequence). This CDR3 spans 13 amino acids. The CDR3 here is CASSIGRRYGYTF. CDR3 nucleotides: TGTGCCAGTAGTATCGGCAGGCGCTATGGCTACACCTTC.

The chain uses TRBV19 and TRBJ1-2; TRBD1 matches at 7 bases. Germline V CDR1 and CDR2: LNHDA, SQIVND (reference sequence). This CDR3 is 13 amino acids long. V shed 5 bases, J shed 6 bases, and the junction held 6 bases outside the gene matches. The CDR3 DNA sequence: TGTGCCAGTAGTCCACAGGGGAGTAATGGCTACACCTTC. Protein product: CASSPQGSNGYTF.

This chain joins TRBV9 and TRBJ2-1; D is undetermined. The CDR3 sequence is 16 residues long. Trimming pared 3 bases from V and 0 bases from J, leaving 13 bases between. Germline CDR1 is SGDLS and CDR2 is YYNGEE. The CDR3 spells CASSAYGGVSYNEQFF. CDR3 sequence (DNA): TGTGCCAGCAGCGCCTACGGTGGGGTCTCCTACAATGAGCAGTTCTTC.

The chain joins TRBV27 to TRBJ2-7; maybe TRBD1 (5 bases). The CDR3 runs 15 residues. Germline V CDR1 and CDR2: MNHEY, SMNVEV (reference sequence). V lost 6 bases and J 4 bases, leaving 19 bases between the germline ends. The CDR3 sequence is CASRPRLGLVYEQYF. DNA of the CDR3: TGTGCCAGCAGACCCCGACTGGGGCTTGTTTACGAGCAGTACTTC.

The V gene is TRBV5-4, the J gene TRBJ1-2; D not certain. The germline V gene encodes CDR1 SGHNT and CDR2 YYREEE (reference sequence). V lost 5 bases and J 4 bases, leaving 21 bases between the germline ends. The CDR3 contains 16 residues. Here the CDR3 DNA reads TGTGCCAGCAGGGGGTCAGAAACTCACGCGATCTATGGCTACACCTTC. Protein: CASRGSETHAIYGYTF.